These 6 T cell receptor beta chains originate from one sample sequenced in a study of blood T cell repertoires in COVID-19. Only in-frame clones appear in the TCRdb table, and some are missing; sequencing was by immunoSEQ multiplex PCR. The sample contains around 290,000 clones, approximately 86% of which appear only once. The sequenced sample consisted of PBMCs or T cells enriched from blood (not recorded which). The receptors originated from a woman under 40 who had recovered from COVID-19.

This chain joins TRBV15 and TRBJ1-2; tentatively, D is TRBD1 (5 bases). The CDR3 is 15 amino acids. V lost 1 base to trimming and J lost 5 bases, with 14 bases between them. From germline, CDR1 is LNHNV and CDR2 YYDKDF (reference sequence). The CDR3 region is CATSRVLTQGYGYTF. The CDR3 DNA is TGTGCCACCAGCAGAGTGTTGACGCAGGGTTATGGCTACACCTTC.

The V call is TRBV6-5, the J call TRBJ1-1; possibly TRBD1 for D (6 bases). Germline CDR1 and CDR2: MNHEY and SVGAGI. The CDR3 contains 15 residues. The V end was cut by 2 bases, the J end by 1 base, with 11 bases between. In DNA form, the CDR3 reads TGTGCCAGCAGTTACACAGGGTTACCGAACACTGAAGCTTTCTTT. Translation: CASSYTGLPNTEAFF.

The chain recombines TRBV6-5 with TRBJ2-5; a weak D match, TRBD1 (5 bases). The germline V gene encodes CDR1 MNHEY and CDR2 SVGAGI. The CDR3 is 15 amino acids. Trimming cost V 7 bases and J 0 bases, with 15 bases left between them. Here the CDR3 reads CASTPLGLYQETQYF. The CDR3 nucleotides read TGTGCCAGCACCCCATTGGGGCTGTACCAAGAGACCCAGTACTTC.

This clone was picked up one time. The chain recombines TRBV27 with TRBJ2-3, with TRBD2 as a possible D gene (5 bases). The germline V and J ends were trimmed by 7 bases and 2 bases, with 19 bases remaining between them. The CDR3 is 16 amino acids. The germline V gene has CDR1 MNHEY and CDR2 SMNVEV (reference sequence). This CDR3 reads CASKAFLARATDTQYF. The CDR3 DNA reads TGTGCCAGCAAGGCGTTTTTAGCGCGGGCCACAGATACGCAGTATTTT.

The V call is TRBV7-2, the J call TRBJ1-1; no firm D call. V was cut by 0 bases and J by 1 base, with 12 bases left in between. The germline V gene encodes CDR1 SGHTA and CDR2 FQGNSA. The CDR3 totals 16 residues. The CDR3 DNA reads TGTGCCAGCAGCTTAGCGCGGAGGCTGGAGAACACTGAAGCTTTCTTT. This gives the protein CASSLARRLENTEAFF.

In this sample, this clone turned up a few times. The V call is TRBV7-9, the J call TRBJ2-7, with D tentatively TRBD1 (5 bases). The germline CDR1 and CDR2 sequences are SEHNR and FQNEAQ (reference sequence). The germline V and J ends were trimmed by 6 bases and 0 bases, with 9 bases remaining between them. The CDR3 consists of 13 residues. The CDR3 DNA is TGTGCCAGCAGTGGGGCCCTCTCCTACGAGCAGTACTTC. Protein product: CASSGALSYEQYF.